A single sample is the source of the 2 T cell receptor beta chains below, sequenced in a study of shared clonotypes between healthy human individuals. The data were produced by immunoSEQ multiplex PCR, yet TCRdb's version contains in-frame clones alone and is incomplete. The table shows about 2.1 million clones, with around 95% occurring only once. CD45RO-negative CD8 cells positively selected for CCR7 made up the naive population, which excluded terminally differentiated effector memory CD45RA+ cells. Sequences were obtained from naive CD8+ T cells from PBMCs. Receptor source: a man aged 18 to 35 in good health. Some clones in this sample may be carry-over from other donors' samples.

The V call is TRBV6-6, the J call TRBJ1-3; D remains ambiguous. The V gene's germline CDR1 is MNHNY and CDR2 SVGAGI (reference sequence). There are 14 residues in the CDR3. V gave up 6 bases and J gave up 3 bases, with 12 bases separating them. The CDR3 DNA reads as TGTGCCAGCAGCATAATGGCAGGTGGAAACACCATATATTTT. Its translation is CASSIMAGGNTIYF.

V usage is TRBV5-6 and J usage is TRBJ2-7; D unclear. Trimming cost V 4 bases and J 3 bases, with 14 bases left between them. The germline V gene has CDR1 SGHDT and CDR2 YYEEEE. The CDR3 contains 14 residues. CDR3 nucleotide sequence: TGTGCCAGCAGCCCCGGATGGGTGATCTACGAGCAGTACTTC. This sequence encodes CASSPGWVIYEQYF.